These 29 T cell receptor beta chains originate from one sample sequenced in a study of PD-1 blockade in classical Hodgkin lymphoma. Every patient experienced relapse after autologous stem cell transplantation, and brentuximab vedotin exposure varied. Using immunoSEQ multiplex PCR, the repertoire was profiled, and TCRdb retains in-frame clones only, with some absent. Of 20,000 to 25,000 clones listed, about two thirds were seen once; the top ten hold around 6%. This material consisted of peripheral blood mononuclear cells (PBMCs), taken at baseline. These receptors all stem from a human donor with classical Hodgkin lymphoma.

J is TRBJ2-3 and V is TRBV29-1; no reliable D call. The germline CDR1 and CDR2 sequences are SQVTM and ANQGSEA. The V end lost 8 bases, the J end lost 2 bases, and 11 bases lay between the germline ends. The CDR3 is 12 residues long. Written as DNA, the CDR3 is TGCAGCACCGAGTGGTTCACAGATACGCAGTATTTT. It specifies CSTEWFTDTQYF.

The J gene is TRBJ1-1, the V gene TRBV30, with a tentative D call TRBD1 (5 bases). This CDR3 comprises 13 residues. Germline V gives CDR1 GTSNPN, CDR2 SVGIG (reference sequence). V was trimmed by 5 bases and J by 4 bases, leaving 14 bases between them. CDR3 bases: TGTGCCTGGCTGGGACCCTGGGGCACTGAAGCTTTCTTT. Its protein is CAWLGPWGTEAFF.

This clone appeared a few times. This chain links TRBV7-2 with TRBJ1-5, with D perhaps matching TRBD1 (5 bases). Germline lookup yields CDR1 SGHTA and CDR2 FQGNSA. V was pared by 5 bases and J by 0 bases, with 14 bases between. This CDR3 has 16 residues. CDR3 nucleotide sequence: TGTGCCAGCAGCCACGGGACGAGCCATAGCAATCAGCCCCAGCATTTT. As protein: CASSHGTSHSNQPQHF.

V and J are TRBV10-3 and TRBJ1-1, with D possibly being TRBD1 (5 bases). CDR1 is ENHRY, CDR2 SYGVKD, per germline. The CDR3 loop spans 13 amino acids. Between the trimmed V and J ends, which lost 4 bases and 1 base, there was a span of 7 bases. DNA for the CDR3: TGTGCCATCAGTGCTGACAGGAACACTGAAGCTTTCTTT. Protein sequence: CAISADRNTEAFF.

The chain combines TRBV27 with TRBJ2-5; D is possibly TRBD1 (5 bases). CDR1 is MNHEY and CDR2 is SMNVEV in the germline V gene (reference sequence). This CDR3 is 14 amino acids long. The ends were cut back, 8 bases at V and 4 bases at J, with 17 bases in the middle. The CDR3 region is CASRLDSSRETQYF. The CDR3 DNA reads as TGTGCCAGCCGACTCGACAGCTCCAGAGAGACCCAGTACTTC.

This sequence joins TRBV2 and TRBJ1-2; D ambiguous. CDR1 and CDR2 (germline): SNHLY, FYNNEI. The CDR3 contains 13 residues. The ends were cut back, 5 bases at V and 5 bases at J, with 12 bases in the middle. This chain's CDR3 is CASSFEQSYGYTF. CDR3 DNA: TGTGCCAGCAGTTTCGAGCAATCGTATGGCTACACCTTC.

V and J are TRBV5-1 and TRBJ1-1; D is unresolved. The CDR3 has 14 residues. Trimming stripped 3 bases from V and 0 bases from J, with 9 bases between. The germline gives CDR1 SGHRS, CDR2 YFSETQ. DNA for the CDR3: TGCGCCAGCAGCTACGGGGATATGAACACTGAAGCTTTCTTT. Translation: CASSYGDMNTEAFF. The variable domain in full, with the rest retrieved from reference TRBV5-1 and TRBJ1-1, is KAGVTQTPRYLIKTRGQQVTLSCSPISGHRSVSWYQQTPGQGLQFLFEYFSETQRNKGNFPGRFSGRQFSNSRSEMNVSTLELGDSALYLCASSYGDMNTEAFFGQGTRLTVV.

The rearrangement uses TRBV28 and TRBJ2-7, with 7 bases aligning to TRBD2. The CDR3 has 15 amino acids. V was clipped by 3 bases and J by 1 base; unmatched bases: 6. Per the germline V gene, CDR1 is MDHEN and CDR2 is SYDVKM. CDR3 sequence (DNA): TGTGCCAGCAGTTTCCGGGAGGTTGGATCCTACGAGCAGTACTTC. Its translation: CASSFREVGSYEQYF.

The J gene is TRBJ1-2, the V gene TRBV19; no reliable D call. V was pared by 8 bases and J by 8 bases, with 15 bases between. The length of the CDR3 is 12 residues. Looked up from germline, CDR1 is LNHDA and CDR2 is SQIVND (reference sequence). The CDR3 DNA follows: TGTGCCAGTCTCCCGCGGACCGGCGGCTACACCTTC. Amino acids: CASLPRTGGYTF. Based on the CDR3 plus reference TRBV19 and TRBJ1-2, the full variable domain is DGGITQSPKYLFRKEGQNVTLSCEQNLNHDAMYWYRQDPGQGLRLIYYSQIVNDFQKGDIAEGYSVSREKKESFPLTVTSAQKNPTAFYLCASLPRTGGYTFGSGTRLTVV.

This clone was counted only a few times. The rearrangement joins TRBV7-9 to TRBJ2-5, with a tentative D call TRBD2 (7 bases). The V gene's germline CDR1 is SEHNR and CDR2 FQNEAQ (reference sequence). This CDR3 comprises 15 residues. Trimming left V 4 bases short and J 2 bases short, with 14 bases between. CDR3 DNA sequence: TGTGCCAGCAGCTCAACAGGGAGGGGGCAAGAGACCCAGTACTTC. This encodes CASSSTGRGQETQYF.

This clone turned up a few times. The chain joins TRBV28 to TRBJ1-4, with 9 bases lining up with TRBD1. J lost 6 bases, V lost 5 bases, and 10 bases had no gene match. The length of the CDR3 is 16 residues. The germline V gene has CDR1 MDHEN and CDR2 SYDVKM. CDR3 coding DNA: TGTGCCAGCAGTCTGGCTCGTAGGGACAGGGATGAAAAACTGTTTTTT. As protein: CASSLARRDRDEKLFF.

The chain links TRBV7-2 to TRBJ2-7; TRBD2 is a possible D gene (6 bases). This CDR3 region has 15 residues. Germline V gene data show CDR1 as SGHTA and CDR2 as FQGNSA. V was clipped by 1 base and J by 2 bases, with 12 bases between them. CDR3 coding DNA: TGTGCCAGCAGCTTAGGCCCGGGACTTCCCTACGAGCAGTACTTC. Its translation is CASSLGPGLPYEQYF.

Within the sample, this clone is medium-sized (0.01 to 0.1%). The chain carries TRBV9 and TRBJ1-6; a possible D gene is TRBD1 (5 bases). This CDR3 contains 13 residues. Germline V CDR1 and CDR2: SGDLS, YYNGEE. V gave up 4 bases and J gave up 14 bases, with 16 bases separating them. CDR3 region: CASSTAQGISLHF. The DNA for the CDR3 is TGTGCCAGCAGCACGGCCCAGGGTATCTCCCTCCACTTT.

V is TRBV4-3 and J is TRBJ1-3; TRBD1 might be the D (6 bases). V lost 0 bases, J lost 4 bases, and 13 bases lay in between. The CDR3 spans 16 residues. Germline CDR1 is LGHNA and CDR2 is YSLEER. The chain's CDR3 is CASSQDATGPGNTIYF. DNA of the CDR3: TGCGCCAGCAGCCAAGATGCTACAGGGCCCGGAAACACCATATATTTT.

The J gene is TRBJ2-1, the V gene TRBV28, with 10 nucleotides matching TRBD2. Germline trimming cut 4 bases from V and 2 bases from J; bases unmatched to any gene: 5. This CDR3 spans 16 amino acids. CDR1 MDHEN and CDR2 SYDVKM come from the germline V gene. The CDR3 sequence is CASSSSSGSTYNEQFF. In DNA, the CDR3 is TGTGCCAGCAGTTCTTCTAGCGGGAGCACCTACAATGAGCAGTTCTTC. Full variable domain (rest looked up from reference TRBV28 and TRBJ2-1): DVKVTQSSRYLVKRTGEKVFLECVQDMDHENMFWYRQDPGLGLRLIYFSYDVKMKEKGDIPEGYSVSREKKERFSLILESASTNQTSMYLCASSSSSGSTYNEQFFGPGTRLTVL.

The rearrangement uses TRBV6-5 and TRBJ2-3; 10 bases match TRBD2. CDR1 and CDR2 from the germline V gene are MNHEY and SVGAGI. The CDR3 has 14 amino acids. V gave up 5 bases and J gave up 4 bases; unmatched junction bases: 3. CDR3 residues: CASSPSGSPDTQYF. The CDR3 DNA is TGTGCCAGCAGTCCTAGCGGGAGCCCAGATACGCAGTATTTT.

The chain recombines TRBV30 with TRBJ2-1; D is perhaps TRBD1 (5 bases). The length of the CDR3 is 13 residues. The germline V gene encodes CDR1 GTSNPN and CDR2 SVGIG (reference sequence). V lost 1 base and J lost 10, with 14 bases in between. CDR3 in DNA: TGTGCCTGGAGTGAGGGCACTTCAGGGGAGCAGTTCTTC. This sequence encodes CAWSEGTSGEQFF.

Details on this clone: Other DNA sequences of this sample code for an identical CDR3. This chain uses TRBV4-3 with TRBJ2-3; 9 bases match TRBD2. The CDR3 runs 17 residues. Looked up from germline, CDR1 is LGHNA and CDR2 is YSLEER. After removal of 0 bases from V and 2 bases from J, the junction contained 6 bases not matched to a gene. CDR3 loop: CASSQEGLAGYTDTQYF. CDR3 nucleotides: TGCGCCAGCAGCCAAGAAGGGCTAGCGGGGTACACAGATACGCAGTATTTT.

V and J are TRBV7-3 and TRBJ2-2; no firm D call. From germline, CDR1 is SGHTA and CDR2 FQGTGA. The CDR3 is 15 amino acids. V was pared by 5 bases and J by 4 bases, with 14 bases between. The CDR3 is CASSPNSAVTGELFF. The CDR3 DNA is TGTGCCAGCAGCCCCAACTCGGCGGTCACCGGGGAGCTGTTTTTT.

This clone was seen just once. The chain uses TRBV30 and TRBJ1-1; D is ambiguous. V lost 4 bases to trimming and J lost 4 bases, with 16 bases between them. The CDR3 sequence is 14 residues long. Germline V gene lookup returns CDR1 GTSNPN and CDR2 SVGIG (reference sequence). This chain's CDR3 is CAWILDLGGTEAFF. The DNA for the CDR3 is TGTGCCTGGATTCTTGACCTCGGCGGCACTGAAGCTTTCTTT.

This chain uses TRBV4-2 with TRBJ2-7; D is unresolved. This CDR3 comprises 13 residues. Germline CDR1 is LGHNA and CDR2 is YNFKEQ. Trimming left V 0 bases short and J 5 bases short, with 8 bases between. The CDR3 DNA reads TGTGCCAGCAGCCAAGATTCCCTTCACGAGCAGTACTTC. This codes for CASSQDSLHEQYF.

The gene calls are TRBV10-3 and TRBJ2-1; weak D call: TRBD1 (5 bases). The ends were cut back, 0 bases at V and 4 bases at J, with 7 bases in the middle. There are 14 residues in the CDR3. Germline V lookup: CDR1 ENHRY, CDR2 SYGVKD. The CDR3 protein is CAISESRQYNEQFF. The CDR3 region has the DNA TGTGCCATCAGTGAGTCCCGACAGTACAATGAGCAGTTCTTC.

By share, this clone counts as medium-sized (0.01 to 0.1%). This chain uses TRBV10-2 with TRBJ1-1; D gene unclear. The V gene's germline CDR1 is WSHSY and CDR2 SAAADI. The CDR3 spans 13 residues. Trimming cost V 7 bases and J 0 bases, with 9 bases left between them. The CDR3: CASKGSLNTEAFF. In DNA form, the CDR3 reads TGCGCCAGCAAGGGCAGCTTGAACACTGAAGCTTTCTTT.

The chain couples TRBV6-5 to TRBJ2-1; 7 bases fit TRBD2. Losses at the gene ends were 6 bases for V and 2 bases for J; bases not matched to a gene: 1. Germline V CDR1 and CDR2: MNHEY, SVGAGI. The CDR3 consists of 13 residues. CDR3 region: CASSRGAYNEQFF. The CDR3, as DNA: TGTGCCAGCAGCCGGGGGGCCTACAATGAGCAGTTCTTC.

The J gene is TRBJ1-2, the V gene TRBV28; a possible D gene is TRBD1 (5 bases). Germline loops: CDR1 MDHEN, CDR2 SYDVKM. There are 10 residues in the CDR3. Trimming removed 10 bases from V and 4 bases from J, with 7 bases in between. The CDR3 loop reads CATQGYGYTF. In DNA, the CDR3 is TGTGCCACCCAGGGCTATGGCTACACCTTC.

V is TRBV7-2 and J is TRBJ1-6, with D unresolved. Looked up from germline, CDR1 is SGHTA and CDR2 is FQGNSA. The CDR3 spans 16 residues. Trimming pared 1 base from V and 4 bases from J, leaving 11 bases between. The CDR3 is CASSLGVRGYNSPLHF. The CDR3 DNA reads TGTGCCAGCAGCTTAGGTGTCAGAGGGTATAATTCACCCCTCCACTTT.

The rearrangement links TRBV6-1 to TRBJ1-1; D is undetermined. The CDR3 consists of 16 residues. Trimming left V 1 base short and J 0 bases short, with 12 bases between. Germline V gene lookup returns CDR1 MNHNS and CDR2 SASEGT. CDR3 loop: CASSEGWPVLNTEAFF. CDR3 coding DNA: TGTGCCAGCAGTGAAGGTTGGCCCGTTCTGAACACTGAAGCTTTCTTT.

This chain uses TRBV2 with TRBJ1-3, with TRBD1 as a possible D gene (5 bases). Germline V gene data show CDR1 as SNHLY and CDR2 as FYNNEI. V was shortened by 6 bases and J by 4 bases, with 7 bases between the two germline ends. This CDR3 is built from 12 residues. The DNA of the CDR3 is TGTGCCAGCAGCGCAGGGGGAAACACCATATATTTT. Its translation is CASSAGGNTIYF.

The chain is built from TRBV5-1 and TRBJ2-5, with 8 bases aligning to TRBD1. CDR1 SGHRS and CDR2 YFSETQ come from the germline V gene. The V segment lost 4 bases and the J segment 5 bases; nucleotides outside the gene matches: 4. The CDR3 extends over 13 amino acids. Here the CDR3 reads CASSPDRAETQYF. The CDR3 DNA follows: TGCGCCAGCAGCCCGGACAGGGCCGAGACCCAGTACTTC. Full variable domain (remainder filled in from reference TRBV5-1 and TRBJ2-5): KAGVTQTPRYLIKTRGQQVTLSCSPISGHRSVSWYQQTPGQGLQFLFEYFSETQRNKGNFPGRFSGRQFSNSRSEMNVSTLELGDSALYLCASSPDRAETQYFGPGTRLLVL.